The present T cell receptor (beta chain) was sequenced within a study of cytotoxic CD8 clonotypes in ibrutinib-treated CLL. Study-level information: There were 11 relapsed/refractory patients and about 14 treatment-naive patients, and 17 to 18 were IGHV unmutated. Samples had a mean of roughly 250,000 productive templates and almost 95,000 productive rearrangements.

The CDR3 length is 17 residues. Trimming at V came to 1 base and at J to 0 bases, leaving 9 bases not matched to a gene. The germline V gene has CDR1 SGHNT and CDR2 YYREEE (reference sequence). Produced via immunoSEQ multiplex PCR; TCRdb's table is partial and in-frame only. The sample includes 20,000 to 25,000 clones, about 64% seen only once; the top ten take around 28%. The chain links TRBV5-4 to TRBJ1-1; 7 bases agree with TRBD1. This receptor was obtained from a human donor with chronic lymphocytic leukemia. The specimen was PBMCs, collected after 24 months of ibrutinib treatment. The CDR3 here is CASSLPLSGTVNTEAFF. The CDR3, as DNA: TGTGCCAGCAGCTTGCCCCTGTCCGGGACAGTGAACACTGAAGCTTTCTTT.